These T cell receptor beta chains were read from a single sample in a study of T cells in Graves' hyperthyroidism and ophthalmopathy. MiXCR was run by TCRdb on the multiplex PCR reads, yielding one entry per CDR3 protein. The sample consists of around 690,000 distinct CDR3 sequences, roughly 17% of them appearing once. Sequencing input: blood. The receptors were sampled from a man over 45 with Graves' hyperthyroidism. Both conserved end residues are part of each CDR3. The D gene is left open where the match is weak. Rows give clone size only sometimes, using once, few, many, or a class for an expanded clone.

d_call	v_call	clone_size	j_call	cdr3_length	cdr3_nt	cdr3_aa
TRBD2	TRBV30	NA	TRBJ2-4	17	TGTGCCTGGAGTGTAATACGGGGGAGGGCGGCCAAAAACATTCAGTACTTC	CAWSVIRGRAAKNIQYF
TRBD2	TRBV24-1	few	TRBJ2-5	15	TGTGCCACCAGTGATTCTTGGGGAGGGTGGGAGACCCAGTACTTC	CATSDSWGGWETQYF
NA	TRBV30	many	TRBJ2-1	15	TGTGCCTGGAGTGTAGGGGATAGCGGTCGAAATGAGCAGTTCTTC	CAWSVGDSGRNEQFF
NA	TRBV10-1	NA	TRBJ2-2	15	TGCGCCAGCACCGACGGCATCACGAACACCGGGGAGCTGTTTTTT	CASTDGITNTGELFF
NA	TRBV28	NA	TRBJ1-5	15	TGTGCCAGCAGCCGCTCCCGTATTAGCAATCAGCCCCAGCATTTT	CASSRSRISNQPQHF
TRBD1	TRBV6-2/TRBV6-3	NA	TRBJ2-5	15	TGTGCCAGCAGCGAGACAGGGGGAGTCCGGGAGACCCAGTACTTC	CASSETGGVRETQYF
TRBD1	TRBV19	NA	TRBJ2-7	16	TGTGCCAGTAGCAACCCTGGACAGGGCGGTTCCTACGAGCAGTACTTC	CASSNPGQGGSYEQYF
TRBD2	TRBV19	NA	TRBJ2-1	15	TGTGCCAGTAGTATTTCTAGCGGGAGAAGGGTTGAGCAGTTCTTC	CASSISSGRRVEQFF
NA	TRBV14	NA	TRBJ1-1	15	TGTGCCTGCAGCCAAATGCAGGGGTTCAACACTGAAGCTTTCTTT	CACSQMQGFNTEAFF
TRBD2	TRBV28	few	TRBJ2-7	15	TGTGCCAGCAGGAGTAGCGGGAGAATTACCTACGAGCAGTACTTC	CASRSSGRITYEQYF
NA	TRBV5-1	many	TRBJ2-3	15	TGCGCCAGCAGCCGAGGGCAGACTAGCACAGATACGCAGTATTTT	CASSRGQTSTDTQYF
NA	TRBV6-2/TRBV6-3	NA	TRBJ1-5	14	TGTGCCAGCAGTTACTTGGGGGAGGATCAGCCCCAGCATTTT	CASSYLGEDQPQHF
TRBD2	TRBV20-1	NA	TRBJ2-1	16	TGCAGTGCTGGTTCAGCGGGAGCGGAGAACTACAATGAGCAGTTCTTC	CSAGSAGAENYNEQFF
TRBD1	TRBV5-1	few	TRBJ1-2	14	TGCGCCAGCAGCTTGGATTCCCAGGGGGATGGCTACACCTTC	CASSLDSQGDGYTF
TRBD1	TRBV7-3	few	TRBJ2-1	15	TGTGCCAGCAGCCATAGCAGGGGGCTCGGCAATGAGCAGTTCTTC	CASSHSRGLGNEQFF
NA	TRBV6-1	many	TRBJ2-7	14	TGTGCCAGCAGTTACAGTAGGGCCTCCTACGAGCAGTACTTC	CASSYSRASYEQYF
NA	TRBV4-1	NA	TRBJ1-5	15	TGCGCCAGCAGCCAAGACCAGGGTAGCAATCAGCCCCAGCATTTT	CASSQDQGSNQPQHF
TRBD1	TRBV27	many	TRBJ1-6	13	TGTGCCACAACAGGGGGCAATAATTCACCCCTCCACTTT	CATTGGNNSPLHF
NA	TRBV4-1	few	TRBJ1-1	14	TGCGCCAGCAGCCAAGTGGATATGAACACTGAAGCTTTCTTT	CASSQVDMNTEAFF
TRBD1	TRBV12-3/TRBV12-4	few	TRBJ2-7	13	TGTGCCAGCAGAAAAGGACAGGGGGACGAGCAGTACTTC	CASRKGQGDEQYF
NA	TRBV10-3	few	TRBJ2-2	14	TGTGCCATCAGTGAGTCAGCAGGTTCCGGGGAGCTGTTTTTT	CAISESAGSGELFF
NA	TRBV12-3/TRBV12-4	many	TRBJ1-5	14	TGTGCCAGCAGCGAAGCAGTGGGCTCGGGGCCCCAGCATTTT	CASSEAVGSGPQHF
NA	TRBV30	many	TRBJ2-7	13	TGTGCCTGGAGTATCGACCAAGCCTACGAGCAGTACTTC	CAWSIDQAYEQYF
NA	TRBV30	NA	TRBJ1-4	14	TGTGCCTGGAGTGTAAGAGGATTTAACGAAAAACTGTTTTTT	CAWSVRGFNEKLFF
TRBD1	TRBV6-2/TRBV6-3	NA	TRBJ2-3	15	TGTGCCAGCAGTTACGGACAGGGGAGCACAGATACGCAGTATTTT	CASSYGQGSTDTQYF
TRBD1	TRBV7-8	NA	TRBJ2-7	17	TGTGCCAGCAGCTTAGCAGGACAGGGGGAAGTCGCCTACGAGCAGTACTTC	CASSLAGQGEVAYEQYF
TRBD2	TRBV5-1	many	TRBJ2-1	16	TGCGCCAGCAGCTTAGCCGGGACTAAATTTTACAATGAGCAGTTCTTC	CASSLAGTKFYNEQFF
NA	TRBV5-4	many	TRBJ2-7	13	TGTGCCAGCAGTTTGTACTCGGGCTACGAGCAGTACTTC	CASSLYSGYEQYF
NA	TRBV7-9	few	TRBJ1-1	15	TGTGCCAGCAGCTTTCTATCTCCCGGGAACACTGAAGCTTTCTTT	CASSFLSPGNTEAFF
TRBD1	TRBV28	NA	TRBJ1-1	16	TGTGCCAGCAGTCAGCCAGGACAGGGAGGATGGACTGAAGCTTTCTTT	CASSQPGQGGWTEAFF
NA	TRBV9	few	TRBJ2-7	15	TGTGCCAGCAGCGTAGGGGAAGGAGGTTCCTACGAGCAGTACTTC	CASSVGEGGSYEQYF
TRBD2	TRBV25-1	few	TRBJ2-3	13	TGTGCCACTAGCGGGAGTCCGACAGATACGCAGTATTTT	CATSGSPTDTQYF
NA	TRBV7-9	many	TRBJ2-3	14	TGTGCCAGCAGCGTGTCAAGGGAGACAGATACGCAGTATTTT	CASSVSRETDTQYF
NA	TRBV10-3	many	TRBJ2-7	15	TGTGCCATCAGTGAACCCCAGGTTTCCTCCTACGAGCAGTACTTC	CAISEPQVSSYEQYF
TRBD2	TRBV6-5	many	TRBJ2-1	17	TGTGCCAGCAGTTACCCGACTAGCGGGAGAGGAATTGGTGAGCAGTTCTTC	CASSYPTSGRGIGEQFF
TRBD2	TRBV28	many	TRBJ2-5	14	TGTGCCAGCAGTGCTTCTAGCGGGATTGAGACCCAGTACTTC	CASSASSGIETQYF
NA	TRBV19	NA	TRBJ2-7	15	TGTGCCAGTAGTAACCAGACGATTCAGGGCGGCGAGCAGTACTTC	CASSNQTIQGGEQYF
NA	TRBV9	few	TRBJ2-3	12	TGTGCCAGCAGCGCCGCGCAGGGTACGCAGTATTTT	CASSAAQGTQYF
NA	TRBV6-1	many	TRBJ2-1	15	TGTGCCAGCAGTGCCGGACGGAACTCCTACAATGAGCAGTTCTTC	CASSAGRNSYNEQFF
TRBD1	TRBV19	NA	TRBJ2-1	17	TGTGCCAGTAGTTCCGGGACAGGGGGTATCCCTTACAATGAGCAGTTCTTC	CASSSGTGGIPYNEQFF
NA	TRBV7-9	many	TRBJ2-1	12	TGTGCCGCGGCCGCCTCCTACAATGAGCAGTTCTTC	CAAAASYNEQFF
TRBD2	TRBV24-1	NA	TRBJ2-3	18	TGTGCCACCAGCACACCGGGACTAGCGGGAGGGGAGTCAGATACGCAGTATTTT	CATSTPGLAGGESDTQYF
NA	TRBV30	many	TRBJ1-3	15	TGTGCCTGGAGAAAACCGACGGTTTCTGGAAACACCATATATTTT	CAWRKPTVSGNTIYF
TRBD2	TRBV14	few	TRBJ2-7	17	TGTGCCAGCAGCCAAGAAGAGGGGCTAGCGGGAGCCTACGAGCAGTACTTC	CASSQEEGLAGAYEQYF
NA	TRBV5-5	NA	TRBJ2-1	16	TGTGCCAGCAGCTTTTTTGGGCCAGGGGATTACAATGAGCAGTTCTTC	CASSFFGPGDYNEQFF
NA	TRBV11-2	many	TRBJ1-3	17	TGTGCCAGCAGCTCGGCTTTTACAGGTAGCTCTGGAAACACCATATATTTT	CASSSAFTGSSGNTIYF
TRBD1	TRBV9	NA	TRBJ2-6	16	TGTGCCAGCAGCCGGGACAGGGACTCTGGGGCCAACGTCCTGACTTTC	CASSRDRDSGANVLTF
NA	TRBV3-1	once	TRBJ1-5	15	TGTGCCAGCAGGGACGGACAGTATAGCAATCAGCCCCAGCATTTT	CASRDGQYSNQPQHF
NA	TRBV6-1	NA	TRBJ2-3	16	TGTGCCAGCAGTGAATCTTTTGCGGGATCGGCAGATACGCAGTATTTT	CASSESFAGSADTQYF